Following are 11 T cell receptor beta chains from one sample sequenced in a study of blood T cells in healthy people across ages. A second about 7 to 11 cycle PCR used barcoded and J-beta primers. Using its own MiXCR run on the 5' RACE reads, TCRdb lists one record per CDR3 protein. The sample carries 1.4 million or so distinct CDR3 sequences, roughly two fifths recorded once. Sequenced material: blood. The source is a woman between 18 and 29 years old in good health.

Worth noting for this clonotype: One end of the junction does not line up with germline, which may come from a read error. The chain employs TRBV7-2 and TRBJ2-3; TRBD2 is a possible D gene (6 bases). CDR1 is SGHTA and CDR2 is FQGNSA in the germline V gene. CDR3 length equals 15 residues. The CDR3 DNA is TGTGCCAGCAGCTTCATGGGGGGAAGCACAGGTACGCAGTATTTT. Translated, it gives CASSFMGGSTGTQYF. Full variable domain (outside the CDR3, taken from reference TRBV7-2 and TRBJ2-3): GAGVSQSPSNKVTEKGKDVELRCDPISGHTALYWYRQSLGQGLEFLIYFQGNSAPDKSGLPSDRFSAERTGGSVSTLTIQRTQQEDSAVYLCASSFMGGSTGTQYFGPGTRLTVL.

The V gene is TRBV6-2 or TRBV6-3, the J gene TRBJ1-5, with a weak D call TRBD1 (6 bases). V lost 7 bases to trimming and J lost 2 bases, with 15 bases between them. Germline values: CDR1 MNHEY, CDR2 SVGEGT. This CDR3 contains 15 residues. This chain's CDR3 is CASNTGKIRNQPQHF. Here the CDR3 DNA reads TGTGCCAGCAATACAGGGAAGATTCGCAATCAGCCCCAGCATTTT.

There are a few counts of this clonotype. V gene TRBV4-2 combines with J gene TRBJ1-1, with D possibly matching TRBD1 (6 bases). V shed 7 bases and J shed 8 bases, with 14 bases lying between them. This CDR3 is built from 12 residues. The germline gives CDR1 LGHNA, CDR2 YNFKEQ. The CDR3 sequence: CASTGPTGEAFF. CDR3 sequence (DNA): TGTGCCAGCACCGGCCCCACAGGGGAAGCTTTCTTT.

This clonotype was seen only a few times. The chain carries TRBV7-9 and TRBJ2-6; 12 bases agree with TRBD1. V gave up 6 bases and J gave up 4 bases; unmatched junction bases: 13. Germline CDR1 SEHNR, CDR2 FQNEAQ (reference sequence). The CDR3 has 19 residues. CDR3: CASSSGTGGGGSGANVLTF. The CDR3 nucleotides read TGTGCCAGCAGTTCCGGGACAGGGGGCGGAGGGTCAGGGGCCAACGTCCTGACTTTC.

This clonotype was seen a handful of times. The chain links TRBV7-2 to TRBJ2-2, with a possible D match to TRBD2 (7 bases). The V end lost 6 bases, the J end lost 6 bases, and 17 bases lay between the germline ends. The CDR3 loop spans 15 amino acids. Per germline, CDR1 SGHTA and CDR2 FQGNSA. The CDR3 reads CASRITRGGSGELFF. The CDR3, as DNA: TGTGCCAGCAGGATAACTAGGGGGGGCTCCGGGGAGCTGTTTTTT.

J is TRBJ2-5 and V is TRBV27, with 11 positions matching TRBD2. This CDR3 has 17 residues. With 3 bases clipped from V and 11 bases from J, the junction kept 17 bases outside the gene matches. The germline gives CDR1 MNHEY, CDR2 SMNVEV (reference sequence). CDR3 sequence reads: CASSFLGGTSGFNEQYF. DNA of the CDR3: TGTGCCAGCAGTTTCCTCGGGGGGACTAGCGGATTCAATGAGCAGTACTTC.

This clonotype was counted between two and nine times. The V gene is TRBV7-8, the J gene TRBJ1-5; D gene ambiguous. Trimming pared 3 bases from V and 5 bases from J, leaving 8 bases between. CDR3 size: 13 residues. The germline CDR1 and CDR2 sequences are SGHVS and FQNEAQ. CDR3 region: CASSFARDQPQHF. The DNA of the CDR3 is TGTGCCAGCAGCTTTGCGAGGGATCAGCCCCAGCATTTT.

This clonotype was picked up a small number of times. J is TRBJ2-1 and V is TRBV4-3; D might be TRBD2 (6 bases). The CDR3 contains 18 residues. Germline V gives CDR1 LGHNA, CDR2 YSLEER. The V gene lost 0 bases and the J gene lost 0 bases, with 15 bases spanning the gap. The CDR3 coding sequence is TGCGCCAGCAGCCAAGACATATGGGCGGGGAGCTCCTACAATGAGCAGTTCTTC. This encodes CASSQDIWAGSSYNEQFF.

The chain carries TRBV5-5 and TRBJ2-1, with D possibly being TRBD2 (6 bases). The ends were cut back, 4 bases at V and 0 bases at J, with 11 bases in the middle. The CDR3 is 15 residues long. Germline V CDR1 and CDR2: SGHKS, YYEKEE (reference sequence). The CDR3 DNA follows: TGTGCCAGCAGCCGCTCGGGGGTCTCCTACAATGAGCAGTTCTTC. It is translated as CASSRSGVSYNEQFF.

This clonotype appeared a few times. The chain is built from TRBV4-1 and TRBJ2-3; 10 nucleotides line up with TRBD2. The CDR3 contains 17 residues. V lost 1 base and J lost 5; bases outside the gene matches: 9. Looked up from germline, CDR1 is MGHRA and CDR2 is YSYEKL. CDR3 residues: CASSQGDASGGRDTQYF. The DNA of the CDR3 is TGCGCCAGCAGCCAAGGGGACGCTAGCGGGGGACGAGATACGCAGTATTTT.

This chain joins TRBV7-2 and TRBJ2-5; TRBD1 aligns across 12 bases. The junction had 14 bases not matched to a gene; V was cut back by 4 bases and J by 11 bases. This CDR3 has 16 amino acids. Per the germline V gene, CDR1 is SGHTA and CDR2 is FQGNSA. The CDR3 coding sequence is TGTGCCAGCAGCTCACGCGGGACAGGGGGCTGGAATGAGCAGTACTTC. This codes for CASSSRGTGGWNEQYF.